The 22 T cell receptor beta chains below were found in one sample sequenced in a study of beta chain features in type 1 diabetes. Expressed TCRB transcripts were sequenced, since all the RNA that had been isolated was reverse transcribed. The protocol was immunoSEQ multiplex PCR, while the TCRdb copy is restricted to in-frame clones and leaves out a portion. The table has 450,000 to 600,000 clones, approximately 31% seen once. The sequenced sample was naive CD4+ T cells from blood. The receptors derive from a man between 18 and 35 years old in good health.

This rearrangement joins TRBV4-3 to TRBJ1-2; no clear D. Germline CDR1 and CDR2: LGHNA and YSLEER. The CDR3 runs to 14 residues. Trimming cost V 0 bases and J 3 bases, with 8 bases left between them. The CDR3 is CASSQDNVDYGYTF. In nucleotides, the CDR3 is TGCGCCAGCAGCCAAGATAACGTCGACTATGGCTACACCTTC.

The chain combines TRBV27 with TRBJ2-5; D may match TRBD1 or TRBD2 (5 bases each). Germline V CDR1 and CDR2: MNHEY, SMNVEV (reference sequence). The V and J ends lost 5 bases and 5 bases respectively, with 15 bases between them. This CDR3 is built from 14 residues. CDR3 nucleotides: TGTGCCAGCAGTGCATGGGACCGCGTGGAGACCCAGTACTTC. It is translated as CASSAWDRVETQYF.

This clone has more than one count but fewer than ten. The chain uses TRBV13 and TRBJ2-7, with D unresolved. This CDR3 comprises 13 residues. The ends were cut back, 3 bases at V and 2 bases at J, with 8 bases in the middle. Germline values: CDR1 PRHDT, CDR2 FYEKMQ (reference sequence). The CDR3, as DNA: TGTGCCAGCAGCTTGTCTGGGACCTACGAGCAGTACTTC. It encodes CASSLSGTYEQYF.

In this sample, this clone turned up a few times. The J gene is TRBJ2-6, the V gene TRBV25-1; D gene uncertain. With 3 bases removed from V and 13 bases from J, the gap between germline ends came to 10 bases. This CDR3 comprises 12 residues. Germline V gene sequence: CDR1 MGHDK, CDR2 SYGVNS. This CDR3 reads CASSDSPEVLTF. For the CDR3, the DNA is TGTGCCAGCAGTGACTCCCCGGAAGTCCTGACTTTC. The variable domain in full, with the rest retrieved from reference TRBV25-1 and TRBJ2-6, is EADIYQTPRYLVIGTGKKITLECSQTMGHDKMYWYQQDPGMELHLIHYSYGVNSTEKGDLSSESTVSRIRTEHFPLTLESARPSHTSQYLCASSDSPEVLTFGAGSRLTVL.

This clone turned up a few times. CDR3 nucleotide sequence: TGCAGCGCTACGACAGGGCGGAGCACAGATACGCAGTATTTT. Translating gives CSATTGRSTDTQYF. The chain employs TRBV29-1 and TRBJ2-3; TRBD1 matches 7 bases. The CDR3 extends over 14 amino acids. V lost 7 bases to trimming and J lost 0 bases; unmatched junction nucleotides: 7. CDR1 and CDR2 (germline): SQVTM, ANQGSEA.

The chain combines TRBV9 with TRBJ1-5; D uncertain. The CDR3 runs to 17 residues. Per germline, CDR1 SGDLS and CDR2 YYNGEE. V was pared by 4 bases and J by 1 base, with 18 bases between. The CDR3 nucleotides read TGTGCCAGCAGCCCATCCCCAGTAGGAGGGAGCAATCAGCCCCAGCATTTT. It codes for CASSPSPVGGSNQPQHF.

In this sample, this clone turned up a few times. J is TRBJ1-2 and V is TRBV10-3, with D perhaps matching TRBD1 (6 bases). Germline V gives CDR1 ENHRY, CDR2 SYGVKD. V gave up 6 bases and J gave up 6 bases, with 8 bases separating them. This CDR3 contains 11 residues. The chain's CDR3 is CAIRGGNGYTF. The CDR3 DNA reads as TGTGCCATCAGAGGGGGAAATGGCTACACCTTC.

The rearrangement joins TRBV29-1 to TRBJ2-1; D perhaps matches TRBD2 (6 bases). Germline V gives CDR1 SQVTM, CDR2 ANQGSEA. Between the trimmed V and J ends, which lost 8 bases and 0 bases, there was a span of 20 bases. The CDR3 is made up of 16 amino acids. The chain's CDR3 is CSLITGTSSSYNEQFF. The CDR3 region has the DNA TGCAGCCTTATTACCGGGACTTCTAGCTCCTACAATGAGCAGTTCTTC.

The gene calls are TRBV6-1 and TRBJ2-6; D not certain. Germline V gene sequence: CDR1 MNHNS, CDR2 SASEGT. V was pared by 5 bases and J by 0 bases, with 8 bases between. CDR3 length equals 15 residues. CDR3 protein: CASSPPSSGANVLTF. The CDR3 nucleotides read TGTGCCAGCAGTCCCCCGAGCTCTGGGGCCAACGTCCTGACTTTC.

The chain employs TRBV6-1 and TRBJ2-3, with 11 bases aligning to TRBD2. Germline assignment: CDR1 MNHNS and CDR2 SASEGT. The J segment lost 7 bases and the V segment lost 7 bases, leaving 7 bases of the junction unmatched. CDR3 size: 14 residues. The CDR3 DNA sequence: TGTGCCAGCATTCCGGGACTAGCGGTGAATACGCAGTATTTT. Protein sequence: CASIPGLAVNTQYF.

This chain links TRBV4-1 with TRBJ2-7, with TRBD1 matching over 7 bases. The CDR3 covers 15 residues. Trimming at V came to 2 bases and at J to 7 bases, leaving 11 bases not matched to a gene. Germline V gives CDR1 MGHRA, CDR2 YSYEKL. As DNA, the CDR3 is TGCGCCAGCAGCCAACTGCAGGGGGTTCCTAGGGAGCAGTACTTC. It specifies CASSQLQGVPREQYF.

The CDR3 loop reads CASSQRRGKTYEQYF. In nucleotides, the CDR3 is TGCGCCAGCAGTCAGAGACGTGGGAAGACCTACGAGCAGTACTTC. The chain recombines TRBV23-1 with TRBJ2-7; no clear D. TRBV23-1 is identified as an open reading frame with a role that is uncertain. V dropped 3 bases and J dropped 2 bases, with 14 bases sitting between them. This CDR3 contains 15 residues.

The chain is built from TRBV7-2 and TRBJ1-4; tentatively, D is TRBD1 (5 bases). Trimming cost V 5 bases and J 8 bases, with 18 bases left between them. The CDR3 sequence is 15 residues long. Germline assignment: CDR1 SGHTA and CDR2 FQGNSA. CDR3 sequence: CASSHRLGGAEKLFF. DNA for the CDR3: TGTGCCAGCAGCCACCGGCTCGGGGGAGCGGAAAAACTGTTTTTT.

This clone was counted between two and nine times. This rearrangement joins TRBV9 to TRBJ1-1; the D is unclear. From germline, CDR1 is SGDLS and CDR2 YYNGEE. Between the trimmed V and J ends, which lost 4 bases and 3 bases, there was a span of 13 bases. This CDR3 is built from 14 residues. Here the CDR3 reads CASSPLQADTEAFF. CDR3 DNA: TGTGCCAGCAGCCCTCTTCAGGCGGACACTGAAGCTTTCTTT. The whole variable domain, remainder taken from reference TRBV9 and TRBJ1-1, is DSGVTQTPKHLITATGQRVTLRCSPRSGDLSVYWYQQSLDQGLQFLIQYYNGEERAKGNILERFSAQQFPDLHSELNLSSLELGDSALYFCASSPLQADTEAFFGQGTRLTVV.

In the case of this clone: The same CDR3 also results from other DNA sequences found in this sample. The J gene is TRBJ2-7, the V gene TRBV7-2; no reliable D call. The CDR3 extends over 14 amino acids. Deletions cut 1 base from V and 0 bases from J, with 7 bases between. CDR1 and CDR2 (germline): SGHTA, FQGNSA. The CDR3 here is CASSLVQSSYEQYF. The CDR3 nucleotides are TGTGCCAGCAGCTTAGTACAGAGCTCCTACGAGCAGTACTTC.

This clone was detected a few times. The rearrangement links TRBV30 to TRBJ2-7; possibly TRBD2 for D (6 bases). Between the trimmed V and J ends, which lost 1 base and 2 bases, there was a span of 9 bases. Germline values: CDR1 GTSNPN, CDR2 SVGIG (reference sequence). The CDR3 is made up of 13 amino acids. The CDR3: CAWSARLAYEQYF. The CDR3 DNA reads as TGTGCCTGGAGTGCGCGACTAGCCTACGAGCAGTACTTC.

About this clone itself: The germline gene is not matched at one end of the junction; a read error may be the cause. The chain joins TRBV6-5 to TRBJ2-3; D uncertain. Germline lookup yields CDR1 MNHEY and CDR2 SVGAGI. The CDR3 covers 15 residues. This chain's CDR3 is CASSYGTASTDTQYF. The DNA of the CDR3 is TGTGCCAGCAGTTACGGAACAGCCAGCACCGATACGCAGTATTTT.

V gene TRBV4-1 combines with J gene TRBJ1-3; 8 bases fit TRBD1. Unmatched junction bases numbered 3, after V lost 1 base and J lost 4 bases. This CDR3 contains 15 residues. The germline V gene has CDR1 MGHRA and CDR2 YSYEKL. CDR3 nucleotides: TGCGCCAGCAGCCAAGGACAGGGGCTCGGAAACACCATATATTTT. Its translation: CASSQGQGLGNTIYF.

The chain couples TRBV25-1 to TRBJ2-7; D is possibly TRBD1 or TRBD2 (5 bases each). V dropped 4 bases and J dropped 4 bases, with 11 bases sitting between them. The length of the CDR3 is 13 residues. Germline assignment: CDR1 MGHDK and CDR2 SYGVNS. Written as DNA, the CDR3 is TGTGCCAGCAGTGTGGGGACCCTTTACGAGCAGTACTTC. Encoded protein: CASSVGTLYEQYF.

The chain employs TRBV7-2 and TRBJ1-3; D not certain. CDR3 length: 15 residues. Germline V CDR1 and CDR2: SGHTA, FQGNSA. Trimming removed 5 bases from V and 0 bases from J, with 11 bases in between. As DNA, the CDR3 is TGTGCCAGCAGCCTAACGGACCGCTCTGGAAACACCATATATTTT. Protein: CASSLTDRSGNTIYF.

This rearrangement joins TRBV15 to TRBJ2-5, with no clear D. CDR1 and CDR2 from the germline V gene are LNHNV and YYDKDF (reference sequence). V gave up 5 bases and J gave up 0 bases, with 4 bases separating them. The CDR3 contains 12 residues. CDR3 DNA: TGTGCCACCAGCCTGTACCAAGAGACCCAGTACTTC. Its translation is CATSLYQETQYF.

The chain has TRBV30 and TRBJ1-5; a possible D gene is TRBD1 (5 bases). The ends were cut back, 2 bases at V and 9 bases at J, with 11 bases in the middle. The CDR3 consists of 12 residues. Germline V gene lookup returns CDR1 GTSNPN and CDR2 SVGIG (reference sequence). CDR3 sequence (DNA): TGTGCCTGGAGTTCAACAGGTCGGCCCCAGCATTTT. This translates into CAWSSTGRPQHF.